A single sample gave rise to the 5 T cell receptor beta chains below, sequenced in a study of blood T cells in healthy people across ages. Primers used in a second PCR of roughly 6 to 11 cycles were a sample-barcoded 5' primer and a J-beta primer mix. TCRdb analysed the 5' RACE reads with MiXCR anew, one entry per CDR3 protein. The data contain around 1,000,000 distinct CDR3 sequences, around two fifths of them seen just once; the ten biggest clones take up roughly 13%. Sequenced material: blood. The source is a man aged 18 to 29 in good health.

This clonotype was counted only a few times. The gene calls are TRBV28 and TRBJ1-5, with 9 bases fitting TRBD1. The CDR3 has 14 residues. CDR1 and CDR2 from the germline V gene are MDHEN and SYDVKM. Trimming cost V 2 bases and J 7 bases; bases outside gene matches: 3. CDR3: CASSLNRGPQPQHF. Written as DNA, the CDR3 is TGTGCCAGCAGTTTAAACAGGGGGCCACAGCCCCAGCATTTT.

V and J are TRBV21-1 and TRBJ1-2. TRBV21-1 is an annotated pseudogene. This CDR3 is built from 15 residues. In DNA, the CDR3 is TGTGCCAGCAGCAAAGGTGGCAGGGGCCCTTGTGGCTACACCTTC. Residues: CASSKGGRGPCGYTF.

V gene TRBV25-1 combines with J gene TRBJ2-5; the D is unclear. Germline V CDR1 and CDR2: MGHDK, SYGVNS. The CDR3 length is 13 residues. V lost 1 base and J 11 bases, leaving 14 bases between the germline ends. The chain's CDR3 is CASSESGDNEQYF. The CDR3 coding sequence is TGTGCCAGCAGTGAATCGGGCGACAATGAGCAGTACTTC.

In this sample, this clonotype turned up a few times. The gene calls are TRBV20-1 and TRBJ2-1; 9 bases line up with TRBD1. The CDR3 consists of 14 residues. Trimming took 3 bases from V and 6 from J; bases not matched to a gene: 6. CDR1 and CDR2 (germline): DFQATT, SNEGSKA (reference sequence). The CDR3 coding sequence is TGCAGTGCTAGTAGGGACAGGGTAATCAATGAGCAGTTCTTC. It translates to CSASRDRVINEQFF.

At least ten counts were recorded for this clonotype. This chain connects TRBV20-1 to TRBJ1-6; no definite D call. V was shortened by 5 bases and J by 5 bases, with 13 bases between the two germline ends. CDR1 and CDR2 (germline): DFQATT, SNEGSKA (reference sequence). The CDR3 is 14 amino acids. CDR3 DNA sequence: TGCAGTGCTTCCAAGGTGGAGGATAATTCACCCCTCCACTTT. It is translated as CSASKVEDNSPLHF.